This T cell receptor (beta chain) was captured by sequencing in a study of CD8+CD57+ T cells in acquired aplastic anemia. Patients chosen for sequencing had shown CD8+CD57+ cell expansion by flow cytometry. The V gene's germline CDR1 is PRHDT and CDR2 FYEKMQ (reference sequence). Trimming left V 5 bases short and J 2 bases short, with 13 bases between. The CDR3 runs 14 residues. This clonotype occurred a few times. Genomic DNA, serving as template, underwent TCR beta VDJ and CDR3 profiling. Each CDR3 protein gets one entry after TCRdb re-called the reads with MiXCR. The sample yields 160,000 or so distinct CDR3 sequences, 45% to 55% seen once.

Sequenced input: sorted CD4+, CD8+, or CD8+CD57+ T cells (not recorded which) from PBMCs. J is TRBJ2-7 and V is TRBV13; D may be TRBD2 (5 bases). The receptor comes from a human donor with aplastic anemia. CDR3: CASSGDGMTYEQYF. In nucleotides, the CDR3 is TGTGCCAGCAGCGGAGACGGGATGACCTACGAGCAGTACTTC.